A selection of T cell receptor beta chains follows, all from one sample in a study of cytomegalovirus exposure and HLA in healthy donors. The data were produced by immunoSEQ multiplex PCR, yet TCRdb's version contains in-frame clones alone and is incomplete. Of 35,000 or so clones listed, roughly four fifths are singletons. Sequencing was performed on PBMCs. These receptors were taken from a woman aged 40 to 50 in good health and CMV-seronegative. Both conserved end residues are part of each CDR3.

V | length | CDR3
TRBV9 | 13 | CASSVGEAYGYTF
TRBV15 | 16 | CATSARGAAANQPQHF
TRBV9 | 14 | CASSVSRENYGYTF
TRBV12-2 | 17 | CASRFAPTWGKNEKLFF
TRBV18 | 14 | CASLPEVTGTEAFF
TRBV2 | 16 | CASRRTSGGNQETQYF
TRBV7-9 | 14 | CASSDRGGLGTQYF
TRBV7-9 | 18 | CASSLAPRTGLGRNEQFF
TRBV25-1 | 15 | CASSEFGQGQNTIYF
TRBV18 | 16 | CASSPFERGDTGELFF
TRBV7-9 | 15 | CASRQRGGSTGELFF
TRBV19 | 11 | CASSMPPEAFF
TRBV28 | 15 | CASSPIRVKKETQYF
TRBV7-9 | 14 | CASSLSGFNPEQYF
TRBV27 | 13 | CASSLSRANTQYF
TRBV2 | 13 | CASRAGIGEKLFF
TRBV6-6 | 15 | CASIKTGGTYNEQFF
TRBV7-3 | 14 | CASSSGQSQDTQYF
TRBV6-5 | 15 | CASRTGQGRTGELFF
TRBV4-3 | 17 | CASSQDRLSGGANVLTF
TRBV5-4 | 14 | CASTMTGGFYGYTF
TRBV7-2 | 17 | CASRPWLAGGPAGELFF
TRBV9 | 13 | CASSVDSSYGYTF
TRBV19 | 14 | CASRKTGLNQPQHF
TRBV9 | 17 | CASSADRGPASGNTIYF
TRBV7-3 | 15 | CASRFTSGGENEQFF
TRBV29-1 | 12 | CSGLAGGETQYF
TRBV19 | 15 | CASTRGLDAQETQYF
TRBV4-1 | 16 | CASSQEMVQGAEKLFF
TRBV28 | 17 | CASSLAPRTGDGRELFF
TRBV29-1 | 12 | CSGGGEQETQYF
TRBV10-3 | 15 | CAISKGAGPKETQYF
TRBV5-1 | 15 | CASSLAPSAYNEQFF
TRBV27 | 17 | CASSSPGGVIRTDTQYF
TRBV4-1 | 16 | CASSQGWGGQQDTQYF
TRBV7-2 | 13 | CASSLQGNQPQHF
TRBV7-2 | 15 | CASSPGGRDTDTQYF
TRBV7-2 | 15 | CASSSRGAGPYEQYF
TRBV7-9 | 16 | CASSSRLVTTNEKLFF
TRBV11-3 | 12 | CASSSTDDEQYF
TRBV5-4 | 14 | CASSSDRETRGYTF
TRBV7-9 | 16 | CASSHSGTGLAETQYF
TRBV5-1 | 15 | CASMTSGGAEETQYF
TRBV9 | 17 | CASSPEGQGALNTEAFF
TRBV4-3 | 15 | CASSQATGSGSPLHF
TRBV6-6 | 13 | CASSSSGLATQYF
TRBV7-8 | 15 | CASSRDRALQETQYF
TRBV13 | 15 | CASSIGQGAFDGYTF
TRBV18 | 14 | CASSQTGLDTEAFF
TRBV4-1 | 17 | CASSQDGGGGIYNEQFF
TRBV7-2 | 15 | CASSLRGQGGRELFF
TRBV2 | 12 | CASKGEGSPLHF
TRBV7-2 | 15 | CASSLGSFGNQPQHF
TRBV4-2 | 16 | CASSRGEWQTNSPLHF
TRBV4-3 | 16 | CASSQDLAGATDTQYF
TRBV7-9 | 12 | CASSFILETQYF
TRBV7-8 | 13 | CASLLAGGETQYF